These 26 T cell receptor beta chains originate from one sample sequenced in a study of T cells after yellow fever vaccination. TCRdb re-called the 5' RACE reads through MiXCR, storing one row per CDR3 protein. The sample shows roughly 310,000 distinct CDR3 sequences, around 3.6% of them seen only once. The sequenced sample was PBMCs, obtained on the day of the yellow fever booster vaccination. These receptors came from a man in his late teens or twenties who received the YFV17D yellow fever vaccine.

This clonotype was detected many times. The V gene is TRBV10-3, the J gene TRBJ1-5; D is uncertain. Germline lookup yields CDR1 ENHRY and CDR2 SYGVKD. There are 13 residues in the CDR3. The V end lost 5 bases, the J end lost 2 bases, and 7 bases lay between the germline ends. CDR3 sequence reads: CAISPDRNQPQHF. Here the CDR3 DNA reads TGTGCCATCAGTCCCGACCGCAATCAGCCCCAGCATTTT.

The chain carries TRBV3-1 and TRBJ1-1; TRBD1 agrees at 9 bases. After removal of 4 bases from V and 8 bases from J, the junction contained 8 bases not matched to a gene. Germline assignment: CDR1 LGHDT and CDR2 YNNKEL (reference sequence). This CDR3 region has 14 residues. CDR3: CASSRGQGGAEAFF. The CDR3 DNA sequence: TGTGCCAGCAGCCGGGGACAGGGAGGGGCCGAAGCTTTCTTT.

This clonotype was recorded many times. The chain combines TRBV15 with TRBJ1-2, with D perhaps TRBD1 (6 bases). This CDR3 is built from 16 residues. V gave up 0 bases and J gave up 5 bases, with 16 bases separating them. Per the germline V gene, CDR1 is LNHNV and CDR2 is YYDKDF (reference sequence). The CDR3 region has the DNA TGTGCCACCAGCAGAGATCTAGGGGACACCTGGTATGGCTACACCTTC. As protein: CATSRDLGDTWYGYTF.

There are a few counts of this clonotype. The chain employs TRBV11-2 and TRBJ2-7, with D perhaps matching TRBD2 (6 bases). The CDR3 spans 15 residues. Trimming removed 7 bases from V and 3 bases from J, with 19 bases in between. Germline V gene data show CDR1 as SGHAT and CDR2 as FQNNGV. CDR3 in DNA: TGTGCCAGCACCCTAGAGGGAGGCCTTTACTACGAGCAGTACTTC. Its protein is CASTLEGGLYYEQYF.

This clonotype was observed a handful of times. The chain employs TRBV5-1 and TRBJ2-7; D perhaps matches TRBD1 (5 bases). Per the germline V gene, CDR1 is SGHRS and CDR2 is YFSETQ. Trimming took 9 bases from V and 2 from J, leaving 18 bases between them. This CDR3 is built from 14 residues. The CDR3 spells CATGPGHYPYEQYF. Here the CDR3 DNA reads TGCGCCACCGGACCTGGACACTACCCCTACGAGCAGTACTTC.

This clonotype was found many times. This chain joins TRBV3-1 and TRBJ2-5, with no clear D. The CDR3 consists of 14 residues. CDR1 is LGHDT, CDR2 YNNKEL, per germline (reference sequence). V was trimmed by 0 bases and J by 5 bases, leaving 10 bases between them. DNA of the CDR3: TGTGCCAGCAGCCAAGACGGCGGCCCGGAGACCCAGTACTTC. Its protein is CASSQDGGPETQYF.

This clonotype was seen repeatedly, ten times or more. V and J are TRBV11-2 and TRBJ2-1, with TRBD2 matching 7 bases. CDR3 length: 15 residues. The germline gives CDR1 SGHAT, CDR2 FQNNGV. J lost 1 base, V lost 1 base, and 1 base had no gene match. DNA for the CDR3: TGTGCCAGCAGCTTAGGGACTAGGTCCTACAATGAGCAGTTCTTC. Its translation: CASSLGTRSYNEQFF.

The table lists this clonotype with many counts. The chain couples TRBV7-9 to TRBJ1-2; the match to TRBD1 covers 10 bases. V dropped 5 bases and J dropped 8; count of bases not matched to a gene: 8. CDR3 size: 14 residues. Looked up from germline, CDR1 is SEHNR and CDR2 is FQNEAQ (reference sequence). CDR3 coding DNA: TGTGCCAGCAGCCACCGGGACAGGGGACGCGGCTACACCTTC. Translation: CASSHRDRGRGYTF.

This clonotype was observed many times. The chain is built from TRBV19 and TRBJ2-1; TRBD1 or TRBD2 may be the D gene (5 bases each). The CDR3 sequence is 15 residues long. Trimming cost V 3 bases and J 9 bases, with 18 bases left between them. Looked up from germline, CDR1 is LNHDA and CDR2 is SQIVND (reference sequence). CDR3 sequence reads: CASSMGVGPVGEQFF. CDR3 coding DNA: TGTGCCAGTAGTATGGGGGTAGGACCTGTCGGTGAGCAGTTCTTC.

This clonotype showed up many times. The CDR3 reads CASSYQGGNEKLFF. CDR3 nucleotide sequence: TGTGCCAGCAGCTATCAGGGCGGTAATGAAAAACTGTTTTTT. The chain has TRBV7-8 and TRBJ1-4; D possibly corresponds to TRBD1 (5 bases). Germline CDR1 SGHVS, CDR2 FQNEAQ. Trimming stripped 4 bases from V and 4 bases from J, with 10 bases between. The CDR3 is made up of 14 amino acids. The whole variable domain, remainder taken from reference TRBV7-8 and TRBJ1-4, is GAGVSQSPRYKVAKRGQDVALRCDPISGHVSLFWYQQALGQGPEFLTYFQNEAQLDKSGLPSDRFFAERPEGSVSTLKIQRTQQEDSAVYLCASSYQGGNEKLFFGSGTQLSVL.

The table lists this clonotype with a few counts. The rearrangement joins TRBV20-1 to TRBJ2-1; 13 bases agree with TRBD2. The length of the CDR3 is 14 residues. The germline CDR1 and CDR2 sequences are DFQATT and SNEGSKA (reference sequence). The V segment lost 5 bases and the J segment 7 bases; nucleotides outside the gene matches: 5. CDR3 region: CSAGGTSGVNEQFF. Written as DNA, the CDR3 is TGCAGTGCTGGCGGGACTAGCGGGGTAAATGAGCAGTTCTTC.

This clonotype was found a few times. The chain has TRBV27 and TRBJ1-2; D is unclear. The CDR3 runs to 14 residues. Germline V gene sequence: CDR1 MNHEY, CDR2 SMNVEV (reference sequence). Between the trimmed V and J ends, which lost 2 bases and 2 bases, there was a span of 9 bases. The CDR3 DNA is TGTGCCAGCAGTTTAACGGGGTACAACTATGGCTACACCTTC. Translated, it gives CASSLTGYNYGYTF.

This sequence joins TRBV18 and TRBJ1-3; 8 bases map to TRBD1. V lost 2 bases and J lost 3; bases outside the gene matches: 3. Germline V gives CDR1 KGHSH, CDR2 LQKENI. The CDR3 has 15 residues. CDR3 in amino acids: CASSPSGGDGNTIYF. The CDR3 DNA reads as TGTGCCAGCTCACCATCAGGGGGCGATGGAAACACCATATATTTT.

This clonotype showed up many times. The CDR3 is CASSVLRQGTDTQYF. The CDR3 DNA reads TGTGCCAGCAGCGTACTTCGCCAGGGCACAGATACGCAGTATTTT. The V and J genes are TRBV9 and TRBJ2-3; D is unclear. V was cut by 1 base and J by 1 base, with 10 bases left in between. The CDR3 is 15 residues long. CDR1 and CDR2 (germline): SGDLS, YYNGEE.

This clonotype was seen at least ten times. This chain joins TRBV7-2 and TRBJ2-5; D not resolved. The V end lost 5 bases, the J end lost 5 bases, and 12 bases lay between the germline ends. Germline V gene lookup returns CDR1 SGHTA and CDR2 FQGNSA. This CDR3 is 13 amino acids long. The CDR3 is CASSGVPRETQYF. The CDR3 DNA reads TGTGCCAGCAGCGGAGTCCCCCGGGAGACCCAGTACTTC. Supplemented by reference TRBV7-2 and TRBJ2-5, the full variable domain reads GAGVSQSPSNKVTEKGKDVELRCDPISGHTALYWYRQSLGQGLEFLIYFQGNSAPDKSGLPSDRFSAERTGGSVSTLTIQRTQQEDSAVYLCASSGVPRETQYFGPGTRLLVL.

In its sample, this clonotype was seen many times. V usage is TRBV7-2 and J usage is TRBJ2-6; the D gene is possibly TRBD1 (6 bases). CDR1 and CDR2 from the germline V gene are SGHTA and FQGNSA. The V and J ends lost 5 bases and 2 bases respectively, with 7 bases between them. The CDR3 length is 14 residues. Here the CDR3 DNA reads TGTGCCAGCAGCCAGGGGCCTGGGGCCAACGTCCTGACTTTC. Translated: CASSQGPGANVLTF.

This clonotype was observed many times. The V gene is TRBV7-9, the J gene TRBJ2-2; D is ambiguous. The germline gives CDR1 SEHNR, CDR2 FQNEAQ (reference sequence). The CDR3 contains 14 residues. V lost 2 bases and J 5 bases, leaving 9 bases between the germline ends. CDR3 amino acids: CASSLSARTGELFF. The CDR3 coding sequence is TGTGCCAGCAGCTTAAGCGCAAGGACCGGGGAGCTGTTTTTT.

This clonotype was found many times. This sequence joins TRBV5-6 and TRBJ2-2; D possibly corresponds to TRBD1 (5 bases). The germline CDR1 and CDR2 sequences are SGHDT and YYEEEE. The CDR3 has 16 amino acids. V lost 2 bases to trimming and J lost 1 base, with 12 bases between them. The CDR3 here is CASSFPPGRNTGELFF. CDR3 coding DNA: TGTGCCAGCAGCTTTCCCCCAGGGCGGAACACCGGGGAGCTGTTTTTT.

This clonotype was seen a handful of times. The V gene is TRBV7-2, the J gene TRBJ2-1, with D possibly TRBD2 on 5 matching bases. Trimming pared 5 bases from V and 2 bases from J, leaving 16 bases between. Germline V gene lookup returns CDR1 SGHTA and CDR2 FQGNSA. This CDR3 contains 16 residues. For the CDR3, the DNA is TGTGCCAGCAGCAAGATAGCGCCCCCCACCTACAATGAGCAGTTCTTC. Encoded protein: CASSKIAPPTYNEQFF.

The rearrangement links TRBV6-2 or TRBV6-3 to TRBJ2-7; D is uncertain. The CDR3 consists of 15 residues. Trimming left V 4 bases short and J 3 bases short, with 16 bases between. Germline lookup yields CDR1 MNHEY and CDR2 SVGEGT. DNA of the CDR3: TGTGCCAGCAGTTCTCTTGAGACGGCTATCTACGAGCAGTACTTC. Its translation is CASSSLETAIYEQYF.

This clonotype was found a few times. The V gene is TRBV18, the J gene TRBJ1-5, with D perhaps matching TRBD1 (5 bases). The V and J ends lost 4 bases and 2 bases respectively, with 12 bases between them. The CDR3 is made up of 15 amino acids. The germline V gene has CDR1 KGHSH and CDR2 LQKENI. CDR3 DNA: TGTGCCAGCTCACACAAAGGGGTAGGCAATCAGCCCCAGCATTTT. It codes for CASSHKGVGNQPQHF.

This clonotype was found many times. The chain is built from TRBV18 and TRBJ2-3; weak D call: TRBD1 (6 bases). The CDR3 extends over 15 amino acids. Trimming took off 5 bases at V and 5 bases at J, with 17 bases between the two ends. Per germline, CDR1 KGHSH and CDR2 LQKENI. The CDR3 nucleotides read TGTGCCAGCTCAACAACAGGGTCAACCCGAGATACGCAGTATTTT. This translates into CASSTTGSTRDTQYF.

In this sample, this clonotype turned up many times. The chain couples TRBV6-5 to TRBJ2-2, with 9 bases lining up with TRBD2. CDR1 is MNHEY and CDR2 is SVGAGI in the germline V gene. The CDR3 runs to 13 residues. V was clipped by 10 bases and J by 6 bases; unmatched bases: 6. The CDR3, as DNA: TGTGCCACCATAGGACTAGCGCCCGGGGAGCTGTTTTTT. Translated, it gives CATIGLAPGELFF.

The table lists this clonotype with a few counts. The chain couples TRBV20-1 to TRBJ2-5, with TRBD2 identical over 10 bases. Germline CDR1 and CDR2: DFQATT and SNEGSKA (reference sequence). The CDR3 covers 14 residues. V shed 1 base, J shed 4 bases, and the junction held 3 bases outside the gene matches. CDR3 sequence (DNA): TGCAGTGCTAGAGGGTGGACTAGCGGAGAGACCCAGTACTTC. Residues: CSARGWTSGETQYF.

This clonotype was recorded many times. The V gene is TRBV12-3 or TRBV12-4, the J gene TRBJ1-5, with TRBD1 matching 7 bases. The CDR3 is made up of 16 amino acids. The V and J ends lost 10 bases and 1 base, in that order; junction bases with no gene match: 13. The CDR3, as DNA: TGTGCCACCGATGAGGGTAAGGGGGCGAGCAATCAGCCCCAGCATTTT. Protein product: CATDEGKGASNQPQHF.

In nucleotides, the CDR3 is TGTGCCAGCAGTTTAAGTAACCCGGGTGGGACCTACAATGAGCAGTTCTTC. This gives the protein CASSLSNPGGTYNEQFF. The chain combines TRBV12-3 or TRBV12-4 with TRBJ2-1, with unresolved D. Trimming pared 2 bases from V and 2 bases from J, leaving 16 bases between. The CDR3 is 17 amino acids.